The 24 T cell receptor beta chains below all came from one sample that was sequenced in a study of blood T cell repertoires in COVID-19. Sequencing used immunoSEQ multiplex PCR; TCRdb keeps in-frame clones, though not all of them. The sample comprises about 370,000 clones, around 91% of which are singletons, and approximately 1% rests with the top ten. What was sequenced was PBMCs or T cells enriched from blood (not recorded which). The receptors here all came from a man between 18 and 35 years old who had recovered from COVID-19.

The chain has TRBV28 and TRBJ1-2; the match to TRBD1 covers 7 bases. The CDR3 covers 14 residues. Trimming cost V 10 bases and J 1 base; bases outside gene matches: 9. From germline, CDR1 is MDHEN and CDR2 SYDVKM. Here the CDR3 reads CATAAGGLNYGYTF. The CDR3 region has the DNA TGTGCCACCGCGGCAGGGGGGCTTAACTATGGCTACACCTTC.

This chain uses TRBV6-4 with TRBJ1-1; a weak D match, TRBD1 (5 bases). Germline V lookup: CDR1 MRHNA, CDR2 SNTAGT. This CDR3 spans 13 amino acids. Trimming removed 5 bases at V and 1 base at J, with 8 bases between. The chain's CDR3 is CASSSGQNTEAFF. The DNA of the CDR3 is TGTGCCAGCAGTTCCGGACAGAACACTGAAGCTTTCTTT.

V usage is TRBV5-5 and J usage is TRBJ1-5; TRBD1 matches 10 bases. Unmatched junction bases numbered 5, after V lost 4 bases and J lost 1 base. CDR3 length equals 16 residues. Germline CDR1 and CDR2: SGHKS and YYEKEE (reference sequence). The CDR3 DNA reads as TGTGCCAGCAGCCTGCGACAGGGGGCAAGCAATCAGCCCCAGCATTTT. Translation: CASSLRQGASNQPQHF.

This clone has only one observation. The rearrangement uses TRBV19 and TRBJ2-2; D possibly corresponds to TRBD2 (7 bases). The germline V gene encodes CDR1 LNHDA and CDR2 SQIVND (reference sequence). The CDR3 runs 15 residues. The germline V and J ends were trimmed by 5 bases and 5 bases, with 15 bases remaining between them. CDR3 coding DNA: TGTGCCAGTAGTTCAAGAGGGGGGGCGACCGGGGAGCTGTTTTTT. It translates to CASSSRGGATGELFF.

The chain couples TRBV7-3 to TRBJ2-7; TRBD1 might be the D (6 bases). Trimming shortened V by 2 bases and J by 3 bases, and 14 bases separated the two germline ends. CDR1 and CDR2 from the germline V gene are SGHTA and FQGTGA. The CDR3 is made up of 15 amino acids. The CDR3 nucleotides are TGTGCCAGCAGCTTATTCAGGGGCAGTGACTACGAGCAGTACTTC. This sequence encodes CASSLFRGSDYEQYF.

This clone was seen only once. V and J are TRBV7-6 and TRBJ1-5; TRBD1 agrees at 7 bases. V was pared by 1 base and J by 3 bases, with 3 bases of the junction left unmatched. This CDR3 contains 15 residues. The germline CDR1 and CDR2 sequences are SGHVS and FNYEAQ. The CDR3 DNA reads TGTGCCAGCAGCTTAGGGACAGGCCCCAATCAGCCCCAGCATTTT. Translation: CASSLGTGPNQPQHF.

The chain employs TRBV7-2 and TRBJ2-1; 9 nucleotides match TRBD2. V dropped 4 bases and J dropped 2; count of bases not matched to a gene: 3. This CDR3 has 15 residues. Germline-derived CDR1 and CDR2 are SGHTA and FQGNSA. This CDR3 is CASSSAGGPYNEQFF. The CDR3 DNA reads as TGTGCCAGCAGCTCAGCGGGAGGTCCCTACAATGAGCAGTTCTTC.

The rearrangement joins TRBV28 to TRBJ1-1, with TRBD1 matching 9 bases. CDR1 and CDR2 (germline): MDHEN, SYDVKM. The CDR3 runs 13 residues. The trim removed 9 bases at V and 6 bases at J, leaving 8 bases unmatched. The CDR3 DNA reads TGTGCCAGTCGCCGGGACAGGGTCGCTGAAGCTTTCTTT. Amino acids: CASRRDRVAEAFF.

V usage is TRBV11-3 and J usage is TRBJ2-5; D ambiguous. The CDR3 spans 13 residues. Germline CDR1 is SGHNT and CDR2 is YENEEA. V gave up 1 base and J gave up 1 base, with 4 bases separating them. The CDR3 DNA follows: TGTGCCAGCAGCTTAGGAGGCCAAGAGACCCAGTACTTC. It encodes CASSLGGQETQYF.

This clone was counted between two and nine times. The chain carries TRBV28 and TRBJ1-4; maybe TRBD1 (6 bases). The CDR3 has 17 residues. V gave up 3 bases and J gave up 7 bases, with 21 bases separating them. Per germline, CDR1 MDHEN and CDR2 SYDVKM. CDR3 loop: CASSFGGLGPESEKLFF. CDR3 sequence (DNA): TGTGCCAGCAGTTTTGGGGGCTTAGGCCCCGAGAGTGAAAAACTGTTTTTT.

The rearrangement joins TRBV7-7 to TRBJ2-5; 14 nucleotides match TRBD2. The CDR3 covers 16 residues. Germline CDR1 reads SSHAT; CDR2 reads FNYEAQ (reference sequence). Germline trimming cut 2 bases from V and 5 bases from J; bases unmatched to any gene: 4. CDR3 amino acids: CASSLLGLAGVETQYF. The CDR3, as DNA: TGTGCCAGCAGCTTATTGGGACTAGCGGGAGTGGAGACCCAGTACTTC.

The chain has TRBV5-4 and TRBJ1-2; the D is unclear. Trimming removed 2 bases at V and 10 bases at J, with 15 bases between. Germline lookup yields CDR1 SGHNT and CDR2 YYREEE (reference sequence). The CDR3 length is 13 residues. The CDR3 sequence is CASSFIGNKTYTF. Written as DNA, the CDR3 is TGTGCCAGCAGCTTTATCGGGAACAAAACCTACACCTTC. Full variable domain (rest looked up from reference TRBV5-4 and TRBJ1-2): ETGVTQSPTHLIKTRGQQVTLRCSSQSGHNTVSWYQQALGQGPQFIFQYYREEENGRGNFPPRFSGLQFPNYSSELNVNALELDDSALYLCASSFIGNKTYTFGSGTRLTVV.

A single count supports this clone. The V gene is TRBV7-9, the J gene TRBJ1-2; D is perhaps TRBD1 (5 bases). V gave up 5 bases and J gave up 6 bases, with 16 bases separating them. The CDR3 has 14 amino acids. Per the germline V gene, CDR1 is SEHNR and CDR2 is FQNEAQ (reference sequence). The CDR3 region is CASSPQGSGDGYTF. Here the CDR3 DNA reads TGTGCCAGCAGCCCTCAGGGTTCTGGTGATGGCTACACCTTC.

V and J are TRBV5-1 and TRBJ2-7; D might be TRBD2 (6 bases). Trimming removed 0 bases at V and 2 bases at J, with 15 bases between. There are 16 residues in the CDR3. Germline loops: CDR1 SGHRS, CDR2 YFSETQ. The CDR3 loop is CASSLVVGRETYEQYF. The CDR3 nucleotides are TGCGCCAGCAGCTTGGTTGTCGGGAGAGAGACCTACGAGCAGTACTTC.

J is TRBJ2-7 and V is TRBV28; the D gene is possibly TRBD1 (5 bases). The germline V gene encodes CDR1 MDHEN and CDR2 SYDVKM. The CDR3 is made up of 15 amino acids. Trimming left V 4 bases short and J 3 bases short, with 16 bases between. CDR3 region: CASSWTPGPFYEQYF. CDR3 DNA sequence: TGTGCCAGCAGTTGGACACCTGGTCCTTTCTACGAGCAGTACTTC.

About this clone: Other DNA sequences of this sample code for an identical CDR3. The J gene is TRBJ1-1, the V gene TRBV19; TRBD1 matches 9 bases. CDR1 is LNHDA, CDR2 SQIVND, per germline (reference sequence). V shed 7 bases, J shed 1 base, and the junction held 4 bases outside the gene matches. The length of the CDR3 is 14 residues. The CDR3 DNA reads as TGTGCCAGTACCTTGGGACAGGGGAACACTGAAGCTTTCTTT. Its protein product is CASTLGQGNTEAFF.

This chain links TRBV6-5 with TRBJ2-2; D not certain. V gave up 6 bases and J gave up 0 bases, with 11 bases separating them. In germline, CDR1 is MNHEY, CDR2 SVGAGI. The length of the CDR3 is 15 residues. CDR3 DNA: TGTGCCAGCAGGAGAGCTACTGCGAACACCGGGGAGCTGTTTTTT. Amino acids: CASRRATANTGELFF.

The chain recombines TRBV29-1 with TRBJ1-2; the match to TRBD1 covers 12 bases. The trim removed 6 bases at V and 7 bases at J, leaving 6 bases unmatched. The CDR3 contains 13 residues. Per the germline V gene, CDR1 is SQVTM and CDR2 is ANQGSEA. The CDR3 coding sequence is TGCAGCGTAGCGGGACAGGGGGCGACTGGCTACACCTTC. Amino acids: CSVAGQGATGYTF. Full variable domain (missing parts from reference TRBV29-1 and TRBJ1-2): SAVISQKPSRDICQRGTSLTIQCQVDSQVTMMFWYRQQPGQSLTLIATANQGSEATYESGFVIDKFPISRPNLTFSTLTVSNMSPEDSSIYLCSVAGQGATGYTFGSGTRLTVV.

The V call is TRBV19, the J call TRBJ1-5; D not certain. V was shortened by 3 bases and J by 3 bases, with 15 bases between the two germline ends. This CDR3 spans 16 amino acids. Germline lookup yields CDR1 LNHDA and CDR2 SQIVND (reference sequence). The CDR3 coding sequence is TGTGCCAGTAGTATCGAATCATCTAGCCTCAATCAGCCCCAGCATTTT. Translated, it gives CASSIESSSLNQPQHF.

This chain links TRBV7-2 with TRBJ2-7; D is perhaps TRBD2 (6 bases). The CDR3 contains 15 residues. Trimming pared 3 bases from V and 2 bases from J, leaving 14 bases between. Germline loops: CDR1 SGHTA, CDR2 FQGNSA. The CDR3 DNA is TGTGCCAGCAGCTTCTTCGGGGGAGTTACCTACGAGCAGTACTTC. It translates to CASSFFGGVTYEQYF.

A few counts support this clone. The V and J genes are TRBV4-2 and TRBJ1-4, with TRBD1 matching over 7 bases. The germline V gene has CDR1 LGHNA and CDR2 YNFKEQ. The ends lost 1 base at V and 5 bases at J; junction bases unmatched: 7. This CDR3 is built from 16 residues. The CDR3 DNA reads as TGTGCCAGCAGCCAAGTAATGACAGGGCCCAATGAAAAACTGTTTTTT. The encoded protein is CASSQVMTGPNEKLFF.

This sequence joins TRBV9 and TRBJ2-3, with 8 bases fitting TRBD2. V gave up 1 base and J gave up 4 bases; unmatched junction bases: 2. The CDR3 consists of 14 residues. CDR1 and CDR2 from the germline V gene are SGDLS and YYNGEE. The CDR3 DNA is TGTGCCAGCAGCGTAAGCGGGAGCCCAGATACGCAGTATTTT. It specifies CASSVSGSPDTQYF.

The genes are TRBV6-5 and TRBJ1-2, with 7 bases that match TRBD1. This CDR3 comprises 11 residues. CDR1 is MNHEY, CDR2 SVGAGI, per germline. J lost 8 bases, V lost 9 bases, and 6 bases had no gene match. The CDR3 is CASMTGMGYTF. Here the CDR3 DNA reads TGTGCCAGTATGACAGGGATGGGCTACACCTTC.

The rearrangement joins TRBV6-6 to TRBJ1-2; D is ambiguous. Germline V gene data show CDR1 as MNHNY and CDR2 as SVGAGI (reference sequence). V lost 6 bases and J lost 6, with 8 bases in between. The CDR3 extends over 11 amino acids. The CDR3 sequence is CASRMPDGYTF. Written as DNA, the CDR3 is TGTGCCAGCAGAATGCCGGATGGCTACACCTTC.